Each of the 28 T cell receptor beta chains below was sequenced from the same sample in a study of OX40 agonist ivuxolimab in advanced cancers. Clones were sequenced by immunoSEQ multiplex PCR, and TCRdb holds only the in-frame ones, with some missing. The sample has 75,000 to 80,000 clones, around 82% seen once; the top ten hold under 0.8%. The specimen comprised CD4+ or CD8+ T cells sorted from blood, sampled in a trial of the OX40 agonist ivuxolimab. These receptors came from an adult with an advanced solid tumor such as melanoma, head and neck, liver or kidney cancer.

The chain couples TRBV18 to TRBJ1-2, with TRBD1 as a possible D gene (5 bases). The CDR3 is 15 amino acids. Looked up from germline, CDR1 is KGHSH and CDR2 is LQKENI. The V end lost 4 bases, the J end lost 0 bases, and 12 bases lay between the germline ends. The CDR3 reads CASSLGTATNYGYTF. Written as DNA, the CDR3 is TGTGCCAGCTCACTTGGGACCGCAACTAACTATGGCTACACCTTC.

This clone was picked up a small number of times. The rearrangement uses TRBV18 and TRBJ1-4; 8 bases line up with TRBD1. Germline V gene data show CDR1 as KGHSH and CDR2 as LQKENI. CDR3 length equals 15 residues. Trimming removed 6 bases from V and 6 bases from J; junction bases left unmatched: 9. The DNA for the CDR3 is TGTGCCAGCTCTCCAACCATGGGACAGGATGAAAAACTGTTTTTT. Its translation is CASSPTMGQDEKLFF.

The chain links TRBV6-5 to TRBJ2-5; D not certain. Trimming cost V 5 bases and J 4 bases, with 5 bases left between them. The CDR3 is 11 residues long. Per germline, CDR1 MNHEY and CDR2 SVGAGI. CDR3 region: CASSTSETQYF. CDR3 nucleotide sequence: TGTGCCAGCAGTACATCAGAGACCCAGTACTTC.

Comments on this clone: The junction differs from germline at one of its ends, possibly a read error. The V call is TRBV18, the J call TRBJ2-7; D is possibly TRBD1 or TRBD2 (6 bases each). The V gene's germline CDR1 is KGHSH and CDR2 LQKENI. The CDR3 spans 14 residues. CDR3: CASSPTGAPVSGDF. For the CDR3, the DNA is TGTGCCAGCTCACCAACGGGGGCACCGGTAAGTGGAGACTTC.

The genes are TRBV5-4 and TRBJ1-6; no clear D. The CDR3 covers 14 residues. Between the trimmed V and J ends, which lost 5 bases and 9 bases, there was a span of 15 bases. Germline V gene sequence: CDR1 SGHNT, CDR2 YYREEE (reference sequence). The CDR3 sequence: CASRHQPTGSPLHF. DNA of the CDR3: TGTGCCAGCAGACACCAACCGACCGGTTCACCCCTCCACTTT.

CDR3 nucleotide sequence: TGTGCCAGCAGCTCCCCCCCCGGGACTAGCGAGCAGTTCTTC. As protein: CASSSPPGTSEQFF. This rearrangement joins TRBV7-2 to TRBJ2-1; 9 positions agree with TRBD2. The V gene's germline CDR1 is SGHTA and CDR2 FQGNSA. With V trimmed by 4 bases and J by 10 bases, 8 bases remained unmatched. The CDR3 has 14 amino acids.

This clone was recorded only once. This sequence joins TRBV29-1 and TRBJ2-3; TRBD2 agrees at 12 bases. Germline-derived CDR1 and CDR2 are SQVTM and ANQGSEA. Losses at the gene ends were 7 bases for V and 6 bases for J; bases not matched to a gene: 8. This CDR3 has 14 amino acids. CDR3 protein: CSGTASGGADTQYF. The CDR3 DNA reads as TGCAGCGGCACCGCTAGCGGGGGGGCTGATACGCAGTATTTT.

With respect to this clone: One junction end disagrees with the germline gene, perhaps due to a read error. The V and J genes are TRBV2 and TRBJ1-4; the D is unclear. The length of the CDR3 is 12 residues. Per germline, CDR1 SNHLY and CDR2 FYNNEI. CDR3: CASTEVRSRLFF. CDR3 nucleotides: TGTGCCAGCACTGAAGTCCGCTCTCGTTTGTTTTTT.

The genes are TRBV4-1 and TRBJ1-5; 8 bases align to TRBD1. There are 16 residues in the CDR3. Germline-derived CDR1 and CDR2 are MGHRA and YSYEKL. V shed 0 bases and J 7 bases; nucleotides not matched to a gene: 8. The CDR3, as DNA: TGCGCCAGCAGCCAAGATTCGTACAGGGGGACCCAGCCCCAGCATTTT. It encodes CASSQDSYRGTQPQHF.

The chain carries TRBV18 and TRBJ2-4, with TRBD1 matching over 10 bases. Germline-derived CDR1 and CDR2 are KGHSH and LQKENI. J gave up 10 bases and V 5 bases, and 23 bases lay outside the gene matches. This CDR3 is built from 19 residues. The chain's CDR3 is CASSFSSDPDRGAPRIQYF. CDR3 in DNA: TGTGCCAGCTCATTCTCTTCCGACCCGGACAGGGGGGCGCCCAGGATTCAGTACTTC.

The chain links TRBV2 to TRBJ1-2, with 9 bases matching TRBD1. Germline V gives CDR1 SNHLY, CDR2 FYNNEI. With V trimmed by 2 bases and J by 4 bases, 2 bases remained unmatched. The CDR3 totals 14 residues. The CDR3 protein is CASSELGQGYGYTF. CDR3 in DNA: TGTGCCAGCAGTGAACTGGGACAGGGCTATGGCTACACCTTC.

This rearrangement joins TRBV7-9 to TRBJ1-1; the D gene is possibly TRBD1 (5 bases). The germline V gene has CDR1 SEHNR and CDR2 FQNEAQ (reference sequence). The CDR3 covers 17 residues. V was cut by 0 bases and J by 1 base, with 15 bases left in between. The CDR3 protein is CASSLAAGRGPNTEAFF. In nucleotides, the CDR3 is TGTGCCAGCAGCTTAGCGGCCGGCCGGGGCCCGAACACTGAAGCTTTCTTT.

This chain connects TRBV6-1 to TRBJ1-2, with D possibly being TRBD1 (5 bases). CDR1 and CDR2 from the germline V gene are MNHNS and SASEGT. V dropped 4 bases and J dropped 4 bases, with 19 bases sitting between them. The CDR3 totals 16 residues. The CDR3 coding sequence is TGTGCCAGCAGTGCGCTTAACAGGCGTGCGGCCTATGGCTACACCTTC. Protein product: CASSALNRRAAYGYTF.

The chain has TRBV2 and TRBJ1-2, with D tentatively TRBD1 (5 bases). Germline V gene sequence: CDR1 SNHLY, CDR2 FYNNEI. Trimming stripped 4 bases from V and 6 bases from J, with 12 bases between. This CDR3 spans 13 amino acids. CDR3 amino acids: CASSGTSNHGYTF. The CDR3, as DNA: TGTGCCAGCAGTGGGACATCGAACCATGGCTACACCTTC.

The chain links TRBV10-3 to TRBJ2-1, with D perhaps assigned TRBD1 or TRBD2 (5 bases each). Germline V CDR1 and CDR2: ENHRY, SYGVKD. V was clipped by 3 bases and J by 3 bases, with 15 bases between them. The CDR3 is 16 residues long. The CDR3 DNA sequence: TGTGCCATCAGTGATTCCGGGACCACTATCTACAATGAGCAGTTCTTC. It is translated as CAISDSGTTIYNEQFF.

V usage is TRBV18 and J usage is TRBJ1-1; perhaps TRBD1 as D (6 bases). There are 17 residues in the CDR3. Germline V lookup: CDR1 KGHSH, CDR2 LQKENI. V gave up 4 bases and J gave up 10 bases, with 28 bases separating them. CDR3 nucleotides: TGTGCCAGCTCACGAGACCTTTCGGGGACAAAGGGTCCCGGAGCTTTCTTT. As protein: CASSRDLSGTKGPGAFF.

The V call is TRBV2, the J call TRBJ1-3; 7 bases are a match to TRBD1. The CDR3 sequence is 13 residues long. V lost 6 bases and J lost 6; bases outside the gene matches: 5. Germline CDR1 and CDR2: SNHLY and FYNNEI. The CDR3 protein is CASRQTGLNTIYF. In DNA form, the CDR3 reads TGTGCCAGCAGACAGACAGGGTTAAACACCATATATTTT.

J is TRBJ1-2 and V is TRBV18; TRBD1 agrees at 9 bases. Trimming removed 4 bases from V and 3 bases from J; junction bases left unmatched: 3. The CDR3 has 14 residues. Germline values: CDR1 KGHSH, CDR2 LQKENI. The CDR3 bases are TGTGCCAGCTCACAGGGACAGGGTGACTATGGCTACACCTTC. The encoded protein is CASSQGQGDYGYTF.

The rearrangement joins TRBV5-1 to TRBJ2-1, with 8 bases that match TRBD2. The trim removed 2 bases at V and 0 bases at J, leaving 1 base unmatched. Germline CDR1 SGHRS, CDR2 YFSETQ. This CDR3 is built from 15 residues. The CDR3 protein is CASSFLAGSYNEQFF. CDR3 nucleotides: TGCGCCAGCAGCTTTCTAGCGGGCTCCTACAATGAGCAGTTCTTC.

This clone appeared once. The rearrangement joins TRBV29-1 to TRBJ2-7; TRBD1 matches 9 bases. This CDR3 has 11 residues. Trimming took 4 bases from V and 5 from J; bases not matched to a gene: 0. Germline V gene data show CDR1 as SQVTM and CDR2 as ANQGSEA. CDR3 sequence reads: CSVGTGDEQYF. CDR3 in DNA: TGCAGCGTTGGGACAGGGGACGAGCAGTACTTC.

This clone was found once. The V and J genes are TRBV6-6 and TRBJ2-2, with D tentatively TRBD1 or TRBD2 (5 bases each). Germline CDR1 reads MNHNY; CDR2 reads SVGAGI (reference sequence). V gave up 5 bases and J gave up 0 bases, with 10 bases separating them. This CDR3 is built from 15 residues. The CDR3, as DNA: TGTGCCAGCAGTCGGGACCGCGCGAACACCGGGGAGCTGTTTTTT. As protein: CASSRDRANTGELFF.

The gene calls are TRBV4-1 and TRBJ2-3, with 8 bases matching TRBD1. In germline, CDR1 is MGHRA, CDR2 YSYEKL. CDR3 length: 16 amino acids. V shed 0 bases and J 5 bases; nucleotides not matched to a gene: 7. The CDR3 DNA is TGCGCCAGCAGCCAAGACCCGACAGGGGTGGTAGATACGCAGTATTTT. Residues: CASSQDPTGVVDTQYF.

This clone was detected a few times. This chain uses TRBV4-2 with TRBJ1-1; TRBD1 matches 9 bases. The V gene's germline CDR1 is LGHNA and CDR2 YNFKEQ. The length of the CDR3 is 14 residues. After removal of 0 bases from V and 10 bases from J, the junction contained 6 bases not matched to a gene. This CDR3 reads CASSQDPQDRGAFF. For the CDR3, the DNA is TGTGCCAGCAGCCAAGATCCGCAGGACAGGGGAGCTTTCTTT.

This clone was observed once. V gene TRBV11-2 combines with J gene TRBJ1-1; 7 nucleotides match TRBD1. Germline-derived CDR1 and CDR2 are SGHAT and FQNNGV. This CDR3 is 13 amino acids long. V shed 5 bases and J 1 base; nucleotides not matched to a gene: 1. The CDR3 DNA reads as TGTGCCAGCAGCCCAGGGGGGAACACTGAAGCTTTCTTT. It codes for CASSPGGNTEAFF.

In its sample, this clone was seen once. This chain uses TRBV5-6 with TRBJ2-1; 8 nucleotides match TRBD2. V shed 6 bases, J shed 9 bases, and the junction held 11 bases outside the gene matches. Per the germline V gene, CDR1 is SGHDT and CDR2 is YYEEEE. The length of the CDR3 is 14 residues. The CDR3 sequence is CASTVRGALGEQFF. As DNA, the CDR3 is TGTGCCAGCACCGTGCGGGGGGCCCTAGGTGAGCAGTTCTTC.

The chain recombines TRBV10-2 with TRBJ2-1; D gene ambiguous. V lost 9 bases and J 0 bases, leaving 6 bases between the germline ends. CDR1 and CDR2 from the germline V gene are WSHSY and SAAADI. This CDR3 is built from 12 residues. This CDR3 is CASTGSYNEQFF. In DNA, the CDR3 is TGCGCCAGTACCGGCTCCTACAATGAGCAGTTCTTC.

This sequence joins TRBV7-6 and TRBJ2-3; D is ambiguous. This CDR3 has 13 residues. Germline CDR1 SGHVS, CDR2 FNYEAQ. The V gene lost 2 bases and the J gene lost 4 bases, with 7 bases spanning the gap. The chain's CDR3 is CASSLQFSDTQYF. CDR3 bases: TGTGCCAGCAGCTTACAGTTTTCAGATACGCAGTATTTT.

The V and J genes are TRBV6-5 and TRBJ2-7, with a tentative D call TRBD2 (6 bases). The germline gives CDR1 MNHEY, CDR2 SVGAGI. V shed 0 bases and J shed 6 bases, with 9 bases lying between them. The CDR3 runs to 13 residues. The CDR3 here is CASSYSGGGEQYF. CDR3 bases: TGTGCCAGCAGTTACTCGGGGGGAGGCGAGCAGTACTTC.